One sample yielded the 24 T cell receptor beta chains listed below, sequenced in a study of breast tumors, draining lymph nodes, adjacent tissues. TCRdb reprocessed the multiplex PCR reads via MiXCR and lists one record per CDR3 protein. The table records tens of thousands of distinct CDR3 sequences, 45% to 60% of them present only once. The sequenced material came from breast tumor tissue. The receptor set was obtained from a female donor with breast cancer. Some clones in this sample may be carry-over from other donors' samples.

The chain uses TRBV12-3 or TRBV12-4 and TRBJ1-6; D perhaps matches TRBD1 (6 bases). The CDR3 sequence is 15 residues long. V dropped 5 bases and J dropped 9 bases, with 17 bases sitting between them. This chain's CDR3 is CASSPRGTRGSPLHF. CDR3 bases: TGTGCCAGCAGTCCCCGGGGGACCAGGGGTTCACCCCTCCACTTT.

Comment on this clonotype: An end of the junction does not agree with germline; a read error may underlie this. The chain uses TRBV12-3 or TRBV12-4 and TRBJ2-1; D may be TRBD1 (7 bases). The length of the CDR3 is 15 residues. The CDR3 region is CASSRGAGGNNEQLF. In DNA, the CDR3 is TGTGCCAGCAGTCGTGGGGCAGGGGGGAACAATGAGCAGCTCTTC.

On this clonotype: Because it lacks the conserved phenylalanine or tryptophan at the end, this CDR3 is likely a read error. The chain couples TRBV6-2 or TRBV6-3 to TRBJ2-1, with D hard to call. CDR1 is MNHEY, CDR2 SVGEGT, per germline. Between the trimmed V and J ends, which lost 9 bases and 3 bases, there was a span of 9 bases. The CDR3 is 12 amino acids. The CDR3 DNA sequence: TGTGCCAGTAATGTCGGCTACAATGAGCAGTTCCTC. Translated: CASNVGYNEQFL.

Ten or more counts support this clonotype. The chain carries TRBV7-8 and TRBJ2-1; possible D gene TRBD2, 6 bases. Germline loops: CDR1 SGHVS, CDR2 FQNEAQ. The CDR3 sequence is 13 residues long. V was cut by 4 bases and J by 9 bases, with 13 bases left in between. CDR3 residues: CASSSRDSGEQFF. In nucleotides, the CDR3 is TGTGCCAGCAGCTCGAGGGACTCGGGTGAGCAGTTCTTC.

This clonotype was detected many times. This sequence joins TRBV28 and TRBJ1-2, with 7 bases that match TRBD1. Losses at the gene ends were 1 base for V and 4 bases for J; bases not matched to a gene: 12. The length of the CDR3 is 17 residues. CDR1 MDHEN and CDR2 SYDVKM come from the germline V gene. CDR3 nucleotide sequence: TGTGCCAGCAGTTTATCCACGACAGGGCCTGCCCTCTATGGCTACACCTTC. Protein: CASSLSTTGPALYGYTF.

The chain employs TRBV6-5 and TRBJ1-3; tentatively, D is TRBD1 (5 bases). The CDR3 sequence is 13 residues long. The germline V gene has CDR1 MNHEY and CDR2 SVGAGI. V was trimmed by 5 bases and J by 4 bases, leaving 9 bases between them. The CDR3 region has the DNA TGTGCCAGCAGTGCAGGGTTAGGAAACACCATATATTTT. It codes for CASSAGLGNTIYF.

By share, this clonotype counts as medium-sized. The rearrangement joins TRBV7-2 to TRBJ2-1; 11 bases line up with TRBD1. Germline V lookup: CDR1 SGHTA, CDR2 FQGNSA. CDR3 size: 16 residues. J lost 5 bases, V lost 5 bases, and 8 bases had no gene match. The DNA for the CDR3 is TGTGCCAGCAGCCCTCTCGGACAGGGGGCCAACAATGAGCAGTTCTTC. This encodes CASSPLGQGANNEQFF.

There are many counts of this clonotype. The V and J genes are TRBV9 and TRBJ2-5; no firm D call. Germline CDR1 SGDLS, CDR2 YYNGEE. This CDR3 is built from 13 residues. With 0 bases removed from V and 2 bases from J, the gap between germline ends came to 5 bases. The CDR3, as DNA: TGTGCCAGCAGCGTAGGGCAGCAAGAGACCCAGTACTTC. Residues: CASSVGQQETQYF.

This clonotype has a handful of counts. The J gene is TRBJ2-7, the V gene TRBV19; possibly TRBD1 or TRBD2 for D (5 bases each). The V and J ends lost 9 bases and 0 bases respectively, with 15 bases between them. CDR3 size: 14 residues. The germline CDR1 and CDR2 sequences are LNHDA and SQIVND (reference sequence). The CDR3 is CARNRGSSSYEQYF. CDR3 bases: TGTGCCAGAAATCGGGGCTCAAGCTCCTACGAGCAGTACTTC.

By share of the sample, this clonotype is medium-sized. The CDR3 reads CASRTTGNEQFF. CDR3 DNA: TGTGCCAGCCGTACTACGGGCAATGAGCAGTTCTTC. The V and J genes are TRBV2 and TRBJ2-1; D is unresolved. Trimming removed 8 bases at V and 6 bases at J, with 11 bases between. Per the germline V gene, CDR1 is SNHLY and CDR2 is FYNNEI. The CDR3 consists of 12 residues.

The rearrangement links TRBV20-1 to TRBJ2-3, with TRBD2 matching 12 bases. The junction had 13 bases not matched to a gene; V was cut back by 6 bases and J by 6 bases. The CDR3 spans 16 residues. Germline-derived CDR1 and CDR2 are DFQATT and SNEGSKA (reference sequence). The CDR3 spells CSARILAGGVGDTQYF. The CDR3 nucleotides read TGCAGTGCCCGGATACTAGCGGGAGGAGTGGGGGATACGCAGTATTTT.

With respect to this clonotype: The junction departs from the called germline gene at one end, perhaps through a read error. The V gene is TRBV7-2, the J gene TRBJ1-2; D is unclear. The CDR3 extends over 13 amino acids. CDR1 SGHTA and CDR2 FQGNSA come from the germline V gene. DNA of the CDR3: TGTGCCAGCAGCTGGGGAGGGTATTCTGGCTCCCCCTTC. Protein: CASSWGGYSGSPF.

This clonotype is medium-sized in the sample. This chain joins TRBV20-1 and TRBJ2-3; 7 bases fit TRBD2. The CDR3 runs to 14 residues. With 8 bases clipped from V and 1 base from J, the junction kept 9 bases outside the gene matches. Germline V gene data show CDR1 as DFQATT and CDR2 as SNEGSKA (reference sequence). Here the CDR3 DNA reads TGCAGTCCCCACGGAAGCGGGGGCACAGATACGCAGTATTTT. Translated: CSPHGSGGTDTQYF.

By share of the sample, this clonotype is medium-sized. CDR3 protein: CSARMPAWHEGYTF. The CDR3 nucleotides are TGCAGTGCTAGAATGCCAGCATGGCACGAAGGCTACACCTTC. V is TRBV20-1 and J is TRBJ1-2, with D uncertain. The CDR3 length is 14 residues. Germline CDR1 reads DFQATT; CDR2 reads SNEGSKA (reference sequence). V lost 2 bases, J lost 8 bases, and 18 bases lay in between.

The genes are TRBV18 and TRBJ1-6; no firm D call. There are 14 residues in the CDR3. V lost 3 bases and J 5 bases, leaving 8 bases between the germline ends. Germline lookup yields CDR1 KGHSH and CDR2 LQKENI. The CDR3 loop reads CASSPGFDNSPLHF. The CDR3 bases are TGTGCCAGCTCACCCGGATTCGATAATTCACCCCTCCACTTT.

V and J are TRBV4-3 and TRBJ1-2, with D possibly being TRBD1 (6 bases). The CDR3 consists of 15 residues. Germline lookup yields CDR1 LGHNA and CDR2 YSLEER. The ends were cut back, 0 bases at V and 8 bases at J, with 16 bases in the middle. The CDR3: CASSQDPLTGWGYTF. The CDR3 DNA follows: TGCGCCAGCAGCCAAGACCCTCTAACAGGGTGGGGCTACACCTTC.

The rearrangement uses TRBV19 and TRBJ1-5, with 9 bases identical to TRBD1. CDR3 length: 13 amino acids. CDR1 is LNHDA and CDR2 is SQIVND in the germline V gene (reference sequence). V dropped 8 bases and J dropped 7; count of bases not matched to a gene: 6. DNA of the CDR3: TGTGCCAGTGGCGGGACAGGGCTCCAGCCCCAGCATTTT. Translation: CASGGTGLQPQHF.

Of note for this clonotype: At one end, the junction sequence differs from germline, possibly due to a read error. This chain joins TRBV7-8 and TRBJ1-5; 8 bases align to TRBD1. Germline loops: CDR1 SGHVS, CDR2 FQNEAQ. CDR3 length: 17 residues. CDR3 DNA: TGTCCCAGCAGTTCAAATCAGGGGGCGGGGGGCAATCAGCCCCAGCATTTT. Its translation is CPSSSNQGAGGNQPQHF.

For this clonotype: The junction differs from germline at one of its ends, possibly a read error. The rearrangement uses TRBV13 and TRBJ2-3; tentative D call: TRBD2 (6 bases). Germline loops: CDR1 PRHDT, CDR2 FYEKMQ (reference sequence). This CDR3 comprises 15 residues. CDR3 sequence (DNA): TGTGCCAGCAGCTTGCCTAAAACTAGCACGGATACGCAGTATTTT. It yields the protein CASSLPKTSTDTQYF.

A word on this clonotype: One end of the junction varies from germline; a read error may be responsible. The rearrangement uses TRBV6-5 and TRBJ2-1; D is ambiguous. The CDR3 has 14 amino acids. Germline V gives CDR1 MNHEY, CDR2 SVGAGI. The CDR3 spells CASSYDTTYNEQFF. The CDR3 DNA is TGTGCCAGTAGTTATGATACTACCTACAATGAGCAGTTCTTC.

The sample holds many counts of this clonotype. The chain employs TRBV19 and TRBJ1-4, with 11 positions matching TRBD1. This CDR3 has 15 residues. CDR1 LNHDA and CDR2 SQIVND come from the germline V gene (reference sequence). Trimming took 4 bases from V and 4 from J; bases not matched to a gene: 2. The CDR3 loop reads CASSTGTGGNEKLFF. CDR3 sequence (DNA): TGTGCCAGTAGTACCGGGACAGGGGGTAATGAAAAACTGTTTTTT.

The CDR3 region has the DNA TGTGGTCCGTGGGGGGCCGACTATGGCTACACCTTC. Translation gives CGPWGADYGYTF. V usage is TRBV6-6 and J usage is TRBJ1-2, with D maybe TRBD1 (6 bases). The CDR3 has 12 residues. The germline V gene encodes CDR1 MNHNY and CDR2 SVGAGI (reference sequence).

This clonotype was recorded many times. One base away lies a much larger clone, so this may be a sequencing read error. This chain uses TRBV9 with TRBJ2-5; 10 nucleotides agree with TRBD1. Looked up from germline, CDR1 is SGDLS and CDR2 is YYNGEE. The length of the CDR3 is 15 residues. CDR3 nucleotide sequence: TGTGCCAGCAGCATCACGGGACAGGGGTCAGAGACCCCGTACTTC. This encodes CASSITGQGSETPYF.

This chain uses TRBV12-3 or TRBV12-4 with TRBJ2-2; 9 bases agree with TRBD2. The V and J ends lost 4 bases and 5 bases, in that order; junction bases with no gene match: 5. The CDR3 covers 15 residues. The CDR3 loop is CASSWLAGRTGELFF. The CDR3 DNA follows: TGTGCCAGCAGTTGGCTAGCGGGAAGGACCGGGGAGCTGTTTTTT.